The text below deals with one TCR beta chain. J was trimmed by 4 bases and V by 0 bases; bases with no gene match: 6. Germline CDR1 and CDR2: KGHDR and SFDVKD. CDR3 length: 17 amino acids. These data come from a study of control samples from healthy donors and cancer patients. Clones were sequenced by immunoSEQ multiplex PCR, and TCRdb holds only the in-frame ones, with some missing. Here the sample spans more than 100,000 clones, about nine tenths being singletons. What was sequenced was blood. This TCR was recovered from a middle-aged man in good health. The V gene is TRBV24-1, the J gene TRBJ2-3, with 10 bases that match TRBD2. CDR3 coding DNA: TGTGCCACCAGTGATTTGAAGGCTAGCGGGGGATCAGATACGCAGTATTTT. Its protein product is CATSDLKASGGSDTQYF.